The rows below give T cell receptor beta chains drawn from one sample of a study of human T cells and chemical hapten exposure. TCRdb redid the calling of the RACE reads with MiXCR, one entry per CDR3 protein. The sample has more than 250,000 distinct CDR3 sequences; more than 6.5% are singletons. The sample consisted of whole blood, taken in connection with sensitization to the hapten diphenylcyclopropenone (DPC). Every receptor here comes from a woman in her thirties or forties with alopecia areata. Some clones in this sample may be carry-over from other donors' samples. Both conserved end residues are part of each CDR3.

v_call: TRBV2
j_call: TRBJ1-1
cdr3_aa: CASSETETHEAFF

v_call: TRBV29-1
j_call: TRBJ1-4
cdr3_aa: CSVPKGARIPTNEKLFF

v_call: TRBV20-1
j_call: TRBJ2-5
cdr3_aa: CSARETRGTQYF

v_call: TRBV11-3
j_call: TRBJ1-3
cdr3_aa: CASSPGGSNGNTIYF

v_call: TRBV11-2
j_call: TRBJ2-5
cdr3_aa: CASKLNSGSVETQYF

v_call: TRBV9
j_call: TRBJ2-2
cdr3_aa: CASSVAPAGGPPGELFF

v_call: TRBV27
j_call: TRBJ1-5
cdr3_aa: CASSLHLAGQPQHF

v_call: TRBV4-2
j_call: TRBJ2-5
cdr3_aa: CASSLQKGQGIQETQYF

v_call: TRBV7-3
j_call: TRBJ2-5
cdr3_aa: CASSLGSEETQYF

v_call: TRBV28
j_call: TRBJ1-5
cdr3_aa: CASSSGTINQPQHF

v_call: TRBV6-1
j_call: TRBJ1-1
cdr3_aa: CASSYNTDSEAFF

v_call: TRBV27
j_call: TRBJ2-1
cdr3_aa: CASSFGRRNEQFF

v_call: TRBV7-2
j_call: TRBJ2-7
cdr3_aa: CASSPQGTSYEQYF

v_call: TRBV4-1
j_call: TRBJ2-5
cdr3_aa: CASSRLAGAGRETQYF

v_call: TRBV2
j_call: TRBJ1-5
cdr3_aa: CASSELPGQPQHF

v_call: TRBV2
j_call: TRBJ2-2
cdr3_aa: CASTRTSVANTGELFF